This T cell receptor (beta chain) is drawn from a study of shared clonotypes between healthy human individuals (dated by TCRdb to the early 2020s). Study-level background: The cohort included a few men and a couple of women between 18 and 49 years of age. For each donor, CD4 naive and CD4 memory were each run on three plates, CD8 naive on two plates, and CD8 memory on one plate. The study deeply sequenced blood TCR repertoires of five healthy adults to estimate repertoire size and the extent of clonotype sharing between individuals. Libraries were prepared and TCR repertoires were sequenced by different laboratories using diverse techniques, in order to increase sequencing depth and limit assay-specific biases. Leukapheresis yielded between about 0.85 and 10 billion PBMCs per donor. Findings and caveats that apply to the study as a whole: The small number of donors limited the genetic and exposure-history diversity represented. Sampling was restricted to blood, and TCR repertoires in tissue are likely to differ from TCR repertoires in blood. Compared with non-shared clonotypes, clonotypes shared by all four sorted-subset donors had higher generation probabilities. Pairwise subsampling led to the expectation that sequencing depth would affect the degree of clonotype sharing among donors. Even with the large sequencing depth, rarefaction of the sorted-subset datasets indicated that sequencing was incomplete. When several donors were compared, the shared fraction of clonotypes was around 5% for naive CD4, about 4% for naive CD8, 2% to 2.5% for memory CD4, and approximately 0.4% for memory CD8. Larger estimated clonotype richness was generally found for naive subsets than for memory subsets.

Using the deep immunoSEQ assay, multiplex PCR amplified TCR CDR3 regions from genomic DNA. Extracted genomic DNA from each cell subset was distributed evenly across all wells of several immunoSEQ 96-well plates, and each plate was treated as a replicate. For sorted subsets, 200 to 250 ng of genomic DNA, equivalent to roughly 30,000 T cell genomes, went into each replicate PCR. Purified libraries were quantified with a Qubit 3.0 fluorometer, sized on a Bioanalyzer 2100, and re-quantified with the KAPA Library Quantification kit. Every immunoSEQ 96-well plate was sequenced on a separate single-read 150-cycle Illumina NextSeq 550 flow cell. On the study's bioinformatics: Because the immunoSEQ output included only junctional sequences and no quality scores, the filtering could not be the same as the filtering used for full-length reads. To assign V/J genes and CDR3, sequences were annotated against IMGT germline references using PyIR, a Python wrapper for IgBLAST v1.9. Reads were removed for weak V/J assignments (E-value above 1e-6), missing CDR3, stop codons, out-of-frame junctions, or ambiguous translated residues. V3J clonotypes were defined as sequences sharing the same inferred V gene, J gene, and CDR3 amino acid sequence. The percentage overlap between two repertoires was calculated by dividing the number of shared unique clonotypes by the size of the smaller repertoire. RTK rarefaction, the Chao1 estimator, and Recon v2.1 estimates of unobserved clonotypes were used to assess repertoire richness. OLGA was used to compute generation probabilities for all TCRbeta clonotypes that the gDNA method yielded from a handful of donors. The table was pulled from immuneACCESS by TCRdb, which kept in-frame rearrangements only. Such tables lose some clones; where checked, under half of the loss comes from unresolved V genes, and the rest has no known cause. From that table come the V and J calls and clone size; the DNA was used to work out D and trimming. Here the sample has roughly 700,000 clones; 74% occur a single time. The ten largest clones take up about 1.7% of the sample.

Healthy HIV-negative adults with no recently reported acute infections or vaccinations were included as donors. All donors were Caucasian adults living in Nashville, Tennessee, USA. CD4+ T cells were enriched by magnetic negative selection; naive cells were then positively selected on CD45RA, and the negative fraction formed the memory subset. Blood was collected by leukapheresis, and PBMCs were isolated by Ficoll-Histopaque density gradient centrifugation and then cryopreserved in liquid nitrogen vapor phase. Purity and quantity of every magnetically sorted T cell population were checked by analytical flow cytometry. From each sorted fraction, genomic DNA was isolated and quantified by UV absorbance on a Nanodrop 2000c. To note about this clone: Its antigen has not been determined. Base qualities are not at hand, and no much larger clone is one base apart.

Trimming removed 5 bases from V and 6 bases from J; the gene matches leave 8 bases unexplained. From the cysteine through the phenylalanine, the CDR3 covers 15 amino acids. The kept DNA is CDR3 alone, 45 bases in frame from the first base. Reading the germline V gene (reference sequence) gives CDR1 LNHDA and CDR2 SQIVND. Material for sequencing was memory CD4+ T cells sorted from blood. The sample's cell subset or site label, in plain terms: CD45RA-negative fraction. This receptor was identified in a woman younger than 45 in good health. The chain is encoded by TRBV19 joined to TRBJ2-2; a stretch of 8 junction bases matches TRBD2. The nucleotide sequence reads as follows: TGTGCCAGTAGTGCGACTAGCGTGAAAGCCGGGGAGCTGTTTTTT. The encoded protein is CASSATSVKAGELFF.